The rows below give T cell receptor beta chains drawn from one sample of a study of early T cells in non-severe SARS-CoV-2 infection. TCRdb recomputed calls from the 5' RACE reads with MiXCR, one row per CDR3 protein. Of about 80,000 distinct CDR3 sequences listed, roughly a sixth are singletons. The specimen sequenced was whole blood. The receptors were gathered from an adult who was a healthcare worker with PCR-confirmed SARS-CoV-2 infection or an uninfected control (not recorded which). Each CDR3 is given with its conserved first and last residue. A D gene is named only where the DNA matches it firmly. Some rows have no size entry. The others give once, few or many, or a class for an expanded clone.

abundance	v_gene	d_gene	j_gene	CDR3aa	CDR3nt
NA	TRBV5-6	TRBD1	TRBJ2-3	CASSADRGGTDTQYF	TGTGCCAGCAGCGCGGACAGGGGTGGCACAGATACGCAGTATTTT
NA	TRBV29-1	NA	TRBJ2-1	CSAWSNEQFF	TGCAGCGCCTGGTCCAATGAGCAGTTCTTC
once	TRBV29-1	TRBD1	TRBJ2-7	CSVTTTGVSYEQYF	TGCAGCGTTACAACTACAGGGGTCAGCTACGAGCAGTACTTC
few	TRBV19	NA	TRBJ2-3	CASSPSPRRVWEDTQYF	TGTGCCAGTAGCCCCAGCCCCCGCAGGGTATGGGAAGATACGCAGTATTTT
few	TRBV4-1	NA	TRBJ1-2	CASSQYLQGGYGYTF	TGCGCCAGCAGCCAGTATCTCCAGGGCGGGTATGGCTACACCTTC
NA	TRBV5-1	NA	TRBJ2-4	CASSLGSGKNIQYF	TGCGCCAGCAGCTTGGGTAGCGGCAAAAACATTCAGTACTTC
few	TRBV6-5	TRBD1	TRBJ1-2	CASRSTGISGYTF	TGTGCCAGCAGATCGACAGGGATTAGTGGCTACACCTTC
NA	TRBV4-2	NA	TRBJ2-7	CASSQAVGAGYEQYF	TGTGCCAGCAGCCAAGCGGTAGGGGCAGGGTACGAGCAGTACTTC
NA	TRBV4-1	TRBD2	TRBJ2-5	CASSQNLAGAETQYF	TGCGCCAGCAGCCAGAATCTAGCGGGGGCAGAGACCCAGTACTTC
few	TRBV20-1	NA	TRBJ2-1	CSAPTEFNEQFF	TGCAGTGCCCCGACCGAATTCAATGAGCAGTTCTTC
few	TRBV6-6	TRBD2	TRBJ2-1	CASSYPTSGIFDEQFF	TGTGCCAGCAGTTACCCGACTAGCGGGATTTTCGATGAGCAGTTCTTC
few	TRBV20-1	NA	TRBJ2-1	CSARDAPPNEQFF	TGCAGTGCTAGGGATGCTCCCCCTAATGAGCAGTTCTTC
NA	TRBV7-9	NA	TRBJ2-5	CASSLASTGSGTQYF	TGTGCCAGCAGCTTAGCATCAACAGGTTCAGGGACCCAGTACTTC
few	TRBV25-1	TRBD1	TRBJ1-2	CASSGSTGSYTF	TGTGCCAGCAGTGGCTCGACAGGGAGCTACACCTTC
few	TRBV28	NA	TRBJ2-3	CASSLTRGLADTQYF	TGTGCCAGCAGTTTAACGCGGGGGCTGGCAGATACGCAGTATTTT
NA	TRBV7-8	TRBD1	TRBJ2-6	CASSLTGFASPGANVLTF	TGTGCCAGCAGCTTGACAGGGTTTGCCTCTCCTGGGGCCAACGTCCTGACTTTC
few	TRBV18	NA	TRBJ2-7	CASSLPSSSYEQYF	TGTGCCAGCTCACTTCCCAGTAGCTCCTACGAGCAGTACTTC